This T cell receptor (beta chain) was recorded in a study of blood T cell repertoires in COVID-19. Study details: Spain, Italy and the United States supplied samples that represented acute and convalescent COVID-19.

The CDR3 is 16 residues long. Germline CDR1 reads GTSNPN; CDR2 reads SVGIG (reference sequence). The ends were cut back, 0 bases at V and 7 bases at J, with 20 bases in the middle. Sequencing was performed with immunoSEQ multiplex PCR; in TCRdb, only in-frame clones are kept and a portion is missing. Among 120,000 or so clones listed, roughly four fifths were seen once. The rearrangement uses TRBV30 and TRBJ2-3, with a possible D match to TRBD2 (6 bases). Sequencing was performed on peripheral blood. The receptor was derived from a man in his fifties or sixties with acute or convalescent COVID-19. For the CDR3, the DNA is TGTGCCTGGAGTGTCGGTGGGGGAGGTGGCCGGAATACGCAGTATTTT. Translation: CAWSVGGGGGRNTQYF.